This TCR beta chain was sequenced for a study of T cells in Graves' hyperthyroidism and ophthalmopathy. Findings of the study overall: Median prediction lead before ophthalmopathy onset was six to eight months with the model.

Trimming removed 6 bases at V and 0 bases at J, with 15 bases between. The CDR3 is 16 amino acids. Germline-derived CDR1 and CDR2 are MNHNS and SASEGT. Patients aged 18 to 65 with hyperthyroidism were newly diagnosed, with duration under 2 months. A patient was excluded if there was uncontrolled infection, other autoimmune disease, pregnancy or lactation. Each diagnosis was grounded in clinical symptoms, serum thyroxine and TRAb, thyroid ultrasound, and orbital computed tomography. This clonotype was counted ten times or more. Its antigen is as yet unknown. Amplification of TCR beta CDR3 regions used RNA as the template. HTBI primers were employed in a first-round RT-PCR of the TCR CDR3. TCRdb reanalysed the multiplex PCR reads using MiXCR and keeps one entry per CDR3 protein. The sample records around 520,000 distinct CDR3 sequences, 13% to 15% being singletons.

This receptor was taken from a woman aged 18-29 years with Graves' hyperthyroidism. Sequenced sample: blood. The chain joins TRBV6-1 to TRBJ1-5, with D perhaps matching TRBD1 (5 bases). CDR3 protein: CASRAMGLHSNQPQHF. The CDR3 bases are TGTGCCAGCAGAGCCATGGGACTGCATAGCAATCAGCCCCAGCATTTT.